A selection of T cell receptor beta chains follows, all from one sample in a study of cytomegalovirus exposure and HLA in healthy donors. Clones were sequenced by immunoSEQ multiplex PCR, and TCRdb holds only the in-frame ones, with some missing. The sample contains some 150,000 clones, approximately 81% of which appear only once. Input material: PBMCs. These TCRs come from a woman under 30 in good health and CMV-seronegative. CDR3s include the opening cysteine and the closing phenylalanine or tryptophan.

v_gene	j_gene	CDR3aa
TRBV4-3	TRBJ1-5	CASSQDLTGQTHQPQHF
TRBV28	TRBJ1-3	CASATGGTSGNTIYF
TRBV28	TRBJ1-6	CASSLAQGYNSPLHF
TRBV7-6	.	CASSQLVWDRETYEQYF
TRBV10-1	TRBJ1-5	CASSEAGINQPQHF
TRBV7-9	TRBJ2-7	CASSSAGGGFEQYF
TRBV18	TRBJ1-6	CASSPGTGHNSPLHF
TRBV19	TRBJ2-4	CASRDRKNIQYF
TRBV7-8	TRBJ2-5	CASSGRTGKETQYF
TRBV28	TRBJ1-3	CASSLFSTGRNTIYF
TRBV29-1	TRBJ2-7	CSVEGDRVNSYEQYF
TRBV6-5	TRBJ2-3	CASSGLAGGQNTQYF
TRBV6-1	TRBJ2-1	CASRLQGGAYNEQFF
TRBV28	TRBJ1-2	CASSLRGVWRGYTF
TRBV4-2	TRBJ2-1	CASSQAGGSSYNEQFF
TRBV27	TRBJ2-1	CASSLSGVSSYNEQFF
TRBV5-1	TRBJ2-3	CASSFLSVSLGTDTQYF
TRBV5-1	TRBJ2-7	CASSLMGRGSYEQYF
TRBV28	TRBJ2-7	CASTAAGGYEQYF
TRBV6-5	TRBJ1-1	CASSYEPEVTEAFF
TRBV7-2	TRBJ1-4	CASSPRTGNEKLFF
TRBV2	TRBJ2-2	CASRTEQGSTGELFF
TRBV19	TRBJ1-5	CASSQSPYSNQPQHF
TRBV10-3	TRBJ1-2	CATTRGRFDYGYTF
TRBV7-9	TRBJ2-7	CSSSLGGRTGGMGYEQYF